This T cell receptor (beta chain) is from a study of human T cells and chemical hapten exposure. Across the study: Reading of the patch tests, which applied 0.01% DPC to the upper back, occurred at 6 days. Patients were mainly female, each with alopecia areata, totalis or universalis.

Each CDR3 protein gets one entry after TCRdb re-called the RACE reads with MiXCR. Of under 100,000 distinct CDR3 sequences in the sample, about 10% are singletons; the top ten hold 2.5% to 3.5%. Indicated time point: patch test 2, 6 weeks after DPC sensitization. Indicated treatment: therapeutic diphenylcyclopropenone sensitization with weekly scalp DPC. Germline assignment: CDR1 GTSNPN and CDR2 SVGIG (reference sequence). CDR3 size: 13 residues. V was pared by 4 bases and J by 3 bases, with 13 bases between. Specimen: whole blood, collected in connection with sensitization to the hapten diphenylcyclopropenone (DPC). The chain carries TRBV30 and TRBJ2-7, with TRBD2 as a possible D gene (5 bases). The TCR sequence derives from a woman between 40 and 50 years old with alopecia areata. Some clones in this sample may be carry-over from other donors' samples. This CDR3 is CAWTGGSYYEQYF. The CDR3 coding sequence is TGTGCCTGGACCGGCGGGTCCTACTACGAGCAGTACTTC.